Detailed here is one T cell receptor beta chain. It has no known antigen specificity. It has no much larger one-base neighbor in the sample; base qualities were not kept. This entry is derived from a study of T-cell reconstitution after alpha-beta-depleted transplantation in children (dated by TCRdb to the mid-2010s). Regarding the complete study: Using TCR repertoire profiling, the study quantitatively followed how T-cell immune reconstitution unfolded in children after TCRalphabeta/CD19-depleted allogeneic hematopoietic cell transplantation.

The protocol used for the library was PCR. The data were produced on an Illumina HiSeq 2500. TCR library preparation used molecular barcoding, with unique molecular identifiers applied to normalize quantification of the TCRbeta repertoire. TCRdb cleaned the public reads at Q25 with fastp, built clones with MiXCR and kept in-frame beta chains. Here each entry gathers all rows of one CDR3 protein and keeps the most common genes and DNA. Present in this sample are about 610,000 distinct CDR3 sequences, about 10% of which were seen just once. The top ten clones comprise about 4.2% of the sample. The sequence was obtained from a human donor who donated a stem cell graft to a child with acute myeloid leukemia. The starting material was PBMCs from the stem cell graft donor, obtained from the stem cell graft.

The bases read TGTGCCTGGAGTGTAGGACAGGGGAAACGCACAGATACGCAGTATTTT. It is translated as CAWSVGQGKRTDTQYF. The V and J genes are TRBV30 and TRBJ2-3; TRBD1 fits 9 bases in the junction. V ends up 0 bases short and J 1 base short, with an unmatched junction base count of 5. The germline V gene (reference sequence) supplies CDR1 GTSNPN and CDR2 SVGIG. The CDR3 runs 16 residues from the cysteine to the phenylalanine. Just the 48-base CDR3 DNA is kept, in frame starting at base 1.